This TCR beta chain is from a study of cytomegalovirus exposure and HLA in healthy donors. Study-wide points: Per a prior analysis, the majority of TCR beta V segments were productive roughly 87% or roughly 30% of the time. Analysis performed later found around 15,000 TCR beta sequences associated with HLA alleles at 0.05 false discovery rate. Many donors shared some public TCRs, even though most TCR sequences were rare.

The V end was cut by 0 bases, the J end by 1 base, with 11 bases between. Germline loops: CDR1 SGHNT, CDR2 YYREEE (reference sequence). The CDR3 is 15 residues long. In regard to this clone: The antigen remains undetermined.

Vbeta (60) and Jbeta (13) primers were used in the PCR. Produced via immunoSEQ multiplex PCR; TCRdb's table is partial and in-frame only. The sample lists about 140,000 clones, roughly 62% occurring once. The chain couples TRBV5-4 to TRBJ2-7, with D tentatively TRBD1 (6 bases). The sample comprised PBMCs. This clonotype was sampled from a man in his 60s in good health and CMV-seronegative. CDR3 protein: CASSLGQGISYEQYF. The DNA of the CDR3 is TGTGCCAGCAGCTTGGGGCAGGGGATTTCCTACGAGCAGTACTTC.